This T cell receptor beta chain was sequenced for a study of post-analysis software for immune sequencing data. Unique molecular identifiers were built into the TCR beta cDNA libraries. TCRdb independently ran MiXCR on the PCR reads; one entry per CDR3 protein. Of about 460,000 distinct CDR3 sequences in the sample, approximately 46% are singletons; the top ten hold 12%. Notes on this clonotype: The target antigen is unknown.

The CDR3 is 14 amino acids. CDR1 and CDR2 from the germline V gene are SGHTA and FQGNSA. V was shortened by 2 bases and J by 5 bases, with 12 bases between the two germline ends. Overall study results and limits: Higher frequency in patients than in controls was seen for five TRBV segments, with TRBV5-6, TRBV5-1 and TRBV20-1 among them. Normalized Chao1 diversity was significantly lower in multiple sclerosis patients than in controls.

V and J are TRBV7-2 and TRBJ2-5; D gene ambiguous. The clonotype comes from a girl aged 10 to 17 with multiple sclerosis. The specimen sequenced was blood. The DNA of the CDR3 is TGTGCCAGCAGCTTAATCGGGCTAGGGGAGACCCAGTACTTC. It translates to CASSLIGLGETQYF.